This TCR beta chain is drawn from a study of T cells after yellow fever vaccination. About this clonotype itself: Its specificity is unknown.

From germline, CDR1 is LNHNV and CDR2 YYDKDF (reference sequence). This CDR3 is built from 14 residues. The ends were cut back, 1 base at V and 5 bases at J, with 11 bases in the middle. TCR cDNA was made by 5'RACE template switching, adding a universal primer site and UMIs. TCRdb redid the calling of the 5' RACE reads with MiXCR, one entry per CDR3 protein. Of about 320,000 distinct CDR3 sequences listed, around 10% are singletons. Broader study findings: Post-booster reappearance was seen for most primary-vaccination clones (just over 95% CD4, roughly 88% CD8).

This specimen was CD4+ T cells sorted from PBMCs, taken 45 days after the yellow fever booster vaccination. The sequence was collected from a man aged 18 to 30 who received the YFV17D yellow fever vaccine. The chain joins TRBV15 to TRBJ2-5; no reliable D call. The CDR3 protein is CATSRGQRPETQYF. The CDR3 region has the DNA TGTGCCACCAGCAGAGGGCAGCGCCCGGAGACCCAGTACTTC.